The present entry profiles one T cell receptor (beta chain) with its context. Antigen specificity is unknown. The data are from a study of shared clonotypes between healthy human individuals. The study, taken as a whole, reports: Non-shared clonotypes had lower generation probabilities than clonotypes shared by all four sorted-subset donors. Naive subsets tended to show greater estimated richness than memory subsets.

Sequencing used immunoSEQ multiplex PCR; TCRdb keeps in-frame clones, though not all of them. The data contain 2,500,000 or so clones, roughly 92% of them singletons. Germline assignment: CDR1 SGHRS and CDR2 YFSETQ. After removal of 4 bases from V and 8 bases from J, the junction contained 7 bases not matched to a gene. The CDR3 spans 14 residues. This receptor was taken from a young man in good health. Some clones in this sample may be carry-over from other donors' samples. The sequenced sample was naive CD4+ T cells from PBMCs. Subset in this sample: CD45RA+ positively selected. The J gene is TRBJ2-3, the V gene TRBV5-1; 10 bases match TRBD2. The CDR3 region is CASSIGLAEGTQYF. CDR3 in DNA: TGCGCCAGCAGCATTGGACTAGCGGAGGGTACGCAGTATTTT.